These 20 T cell receptor beta chains were sequenced from one sample in a study of cytomegalovirus exposure and HLA in healthy donors. Profiling relied on immunoSEQ multiplex PCR, and the TCRdb table lists in-frame clones only, not all of them. The data contain 100,000 to 150,000 clones, around 90% of them singletons. The sequenced sample was PBMCs. The receptor source for this set is a woman aged 18-35 years in good health and CMV-seronegative.

V gene TRBV7-9 combines with J gene TRBJ1-2; D gene uncertain. Trimming took off 4 bases at V and 4 bases at J, with 13 bases between the two ends. Germline V gene lookup returns CDR1 SEHNR and CDR2 FQNEAQ (reference sequence). CDR3 size: 14 residues. CDR3 DNA: TGTGCCAGCAGCTCACAGCTCCCCATCTATGGCTACACCTTC. Protein: CASSSQLPIYGYTF.

The chain is built from TRBV4-1 and TRBJ2-6, with 9 bases that match TRBD1. The CDR3 totals 21 residues. Per germline, CDR1 MGHRA and CDR2 YSYEKL. V trimming: 5 bases; J trimming: 4 bases; junction bases outside the gene matches: 21. CDR3: CASSSQRFTGGTIMGANVLTF. In nucleotides, the CDR3 is TGCGCCAGCAGCTCCCAACGCTTCACAGGGGGCACTATAATGGGGGCCAACGTCCTGACTTTC.

The chain employs TRBV28 and TRBJ2-7, with D perhaps matching TRBD1 (6 bases). CDR1 MDHEN and CDR2 SYDVKM come from the germline V gene. This CDR3 is 14 amino acids long. V gave up 3 bases and J gave up 4 bases, with 13 bases separating them. This CDR3 is CASSLAGASYEQYF. The CDR3 nucleotides are TGTGCCAGCAGTTTGGCAGGGGCGAGTTACGAGCAGTACTTC.

V gene TRBV5-1 combines with J gene TRBJ1-2; D perhaps matches TRBD1 (6 bases). V was clipped by 1 base and J by 8 bases, with 12 bases between them. CDR3 length: 13 amino acids. Germline V gene data show CDR1 as SGHRS and CDR2 as YFSETQ. The CDR3 spells CASSLQGTYGYTF. Here the CDR3 DNA reads TGCGCCAGCAGCTTGCAGGGGACGTACGGCTACACCTTC.

The table lists this clone with a count of one. This chain uses TRBV30 with TRBJ2-1; 9 bases match TRBD2. The CDR3 has 15 residues. J was trimmed by 7 bases and V by 3 bases; bases with no gene match: 10. Germline V gives CDR1 GTSNPN, CDR2 SVGIG (reference sequence). CDR3 protein: CAWRTGTSKGNEQFF. The CDR3 DNA reads as TGTGCCTGGAGGACGGGGACTAGCAAGGGAAATGAGCAGTTCTTC.

This clone was observed once. The rearrangement uses TRBV28 and TRBJ2-7, with D maybe TRBD2 (6 bases). This CDR3 is built from 14 residues. Germline V lookup: CDR1 MDHEN, CDR2 SYDVKM. Between the trimmed V and J ends, which lost 6 bases and 0 bases, there was a span of 12 bases. The DNA for the CDR3 is TGTGCCAGCAGCCCCGTCGGGGGCTCCTACGAGCAGTACTTC. Protein sequence: CASSPVGGSYEQYF.

The rearrangement joins TRBV4-1 to TRBJ1-1, with 7 bases matching TRBD1. Germline CDR1 MGHRA, CDR2 YSYEKL. This CDR3 is 14 amino acids long. With V trimmed by 1 base and J by 3 bases, 2 bases remained unmatched. The CDR3 bases are TGCGCCAGCAGCCAAGGACAGGGTGACACTGAAGCTTTCTTT. This codes for CASSQGQGDTEAFF.

The chain carries TRBV5-1 and TRBJ2-3; tentative D call: TRBD1 (8 bases). Germline loops: CDR1 SGHRS, CDR2 YFSETQ. This CDR3 is built from 16 residues. V lost 4 bases to trimming and J lost 8 bases, with 23 bases between them. CDR3 residues: CASSPGGGQAPGTQYF. DNA of the CDR3: TGCGCCAGCAGCCCTGGGGGGGGACAGGCTCCAGGTACGCAGTATTTT.

The rearrangement links TRBV7-2 to TRBJ1-2; D is unresolved. V lost 3 bases and J lost 0, with 8 bases in between. Germline CDR1 SGHTA, CDR2 FQGNSA. The CDR3 is 14 amino acids. In nucleotides, the CDR3 is TGTGCCAGCAGCTTCAGACTTACTAACTATGGCTACACCTTC. Its translation is CASSFRLTNYGYTF.

The chain combines TRBV2 with TRBJ2-1; D is ambiguous. Between the trimmed V and J ends, which lost 8 bases and 6 bases, there was a span of 14 bases. Germline V gene lookup returns CDR1 SNHLY and CDR2 FYNNEI. This CDR3 has 13 amino acids. The CDR3 bases are TGTGCCAGCCCCAGTCCCACGGGCAATGAGCAGTTCTTC. As protein: CASPSPTGNEQFF.

This chain connects TRBV4-2 to TRBJ1-1; no reliable D call. This CDR3 is built from 12 residues. The germline CDR1 and CDR2 sequences are LGHNA and YNFKEQ. The V and J ends lost 0 bases and 9 bases respectively, with 8 bases between them. The CDR3 DNA sequence: TGTGCCAGCAGCCAAGACACAACTAAAGCTTTCTTT. Its translation: CASSQDTTKAFF.

This clone was detected a few times. The chain uses TRBV28 and TRBJ1-5, with TRBD1 matching 7 bases. J lost 6 bases, V lost 4 bases, and 3 bases had no gene match. This CDR3 is built from 13 residues. Germline CDR1 and CDR2: MDHEN and SYDVKM. The CDR3 DNA is TGTGCCAGCAGTTCGACAGGGACTCAGCCCCAGCATTTT. It is translated as CASSSTGTQPQHF.

The V gene is TRBV5-4, the J gene TRBJ2-1; maybe TRBD2 (7 bases). The CDR3 runs to 16 residues. Germline CDR1 reads SGHNT; CDR2 reads YYREEE (reference sequence). V was trimmed by 0 bases and J by 4 bases, leaving 14 bases between them. CDR3 DNA: TGTGCCAGCAGCTTGGGGCGCGGGGGCCTATACAATGAGCAGTTCTTC. Amino acid sequence: CASSLGRGGLYNEQFF.

CDR3 sequence (DNA): TGCGCCAGCAGCGGGACTAGCGTAGAGACCCAGTACTTC. This translates into CASSGTSVETQYF. The J gene is TRBJ2-5, the V gene TRBV5-1; 10 bases agree with TRBD2. The CDR3 is 13 residues long. Germline CDR1 is SGHRS and CDR2 is YFSETQ. Trimming removed 4 bases from V and 4 bases from J; junction bases left unmatched: 1.

This sequence joins TRBV27 and TRBJ2-7; TRBD1 agrees at 7 bases. The ends lost 3 bases at V and 3 bases at J; junction bases unmatched: 5. The germline V gene encodes CDR1 MNHEY and CDR2 SMNVEV (reference sequence). The CDR3 length is 14 residues. CDR3 amino acids: CASSFSTGSYEQYF. The CDR3 coding sequence is TGTGCCAGCAGTTTTTCGACAGGGAGCTACGAGCAGTACTTC.

For the CDR3, the DNA is TGTGCCAGCAGTTTTCCCTGGTTTTTT. It encodes CASSFPWFF. The chain recombines TRBV6-6 with TRBJ1-4; no firm D call. V lost 4 bases, J lost 16 bases, and 7 bases lay in between. There are 9 residues in the CDR3. Per the germline V gene, CDR1 is MNHNY and CDR2 is SVGAGI (reference sequence).

The V and J genes are TRBV13 and TRBJ2-7, with TRBD1 matching 10 bases. Germline V gene lookup returns CDR1 PRHDT and CDR2 FYEKMQ (reference sequence). Unmatched junction bases numbered 14, after V lost 5 bases and J lost 4 bases. The CDR3 runs 17 residues. The CDR3 region has the DNA TGTGCCAGCAGCACCAGACAGGGGGCCCCGGGCGTATACGAGCAGTACTTC. As protein: CASSTRQGAPGVYEQYF.

The J gene is TRBJ1-2, the V gene TRBV4-1; D gene unclear. CDR1 MGHRA and CDR2 YSYEKL come from the germline V gene. With 1 base removed from V and 2 bases from J, the gap between germline ends came to 14 bases. The CDR3 has 16 residues. The CDR3 region is CASSQVGRQLNYGYTF. The DNA of the CDR3 is TGCGCCAGCAGCCAAGTGGGGAGACAACTCAACTATGGCTACACCTTC.

The V call is TRBV4-1, the J call TRBJ2-1, with D possibly TRBD2 on 5 matching bases. CDR3 length: 16 residues. CDR1 is MGHRA, CDR2 YSYEKL, per germline. V lost 1 base and J lost 4, with 14 bases in between. Here the CDR3 reads CASSQAGIGPYNEQFF. CDR3 sequence (DNA): TGCGCCAGCAGCCAAGCCGGGATAGGACCTTACAATGAGCAGTTCTTC.

In this sample, this clone turned up once. The chain employs TRBV28 and TRBJ2-1, with 8 bases that match TRBD1. Per germline, CDR1 MDHEN and CDR2 SYDVKM. This CDR3 has 15 residues. V shed 3 bases, J shed 4 bases, and the junction held 5 bases outside the gene matches. CDR3 sequence (DNA): TGTGCCAGCAGTTTGGTAGGACAGGGTTACAATGAGCAGTTCTTC. This gives the protein CASSLVGQGYNEQFF.